This entry lists 30 T cell receptor beta chains sequenced from one sample in a study of blood T cell repertoires in COVID-19. The table came from immunoSEQ multiplex PCR; TCRdb's copy has only in-frame clones and leaves some out. Seen here are over 150,000 clones, 82% observed once, and the top ten hold roughly 10%. The sample was peripheral blood. These receptors came from a woman at least 80 years old with active or convalescent COVID-19.

A note on this clone: The junction departs from the called germline gene at one end, perhaps through a read error. The rearrangement joins TRBV28 to TRBJ2-3; 7 bases are shared with TRBD2. The CDR3 totals 18 residues. Germline lookup yields CDR1 MDHEN and CDR2 SYDVKM. DNA of the CDR3: TGTGCCAGCAGTTTAGGTGGGGGGGGGATTGCTAGCACAGACACGCAGTATTTT. Translated: CASSLGGGGIASTDTQYF.

V usage is TRBV27 and J usage is TRBJ1-4; D possibly corresponds to TRBD1 (5 bases). CDR1 is MNHEY, CDR2 SMNVEV, per germline (reference sequence). This CDR3 has 15 amino acids. Trimming cost V 6 bases and J 0 bases, with 11 bases left between them. This chain's CDR3 is CASRTREATNEKLFF. The CDR3 DNA reads TGTGCCAGCAGAACCAGGGAAGCAACTAATGAAAAACTGTTTTTT.

The rearrangement joins TRBV7-2 to TRBJ1-1; 7 bases fit TRBD1. Trimming at V came to 3 bases and at J to 11 bases, leaving 12 bases not matched to a gene. The germline CDR1 and CDR2 sequences are SGHTA and FQGNSA. The CDR3 loop spans 14 amino acids. The CDR3 spells CASSFAGLQGNAFF. DNA for the CDR3: TGTGCCAGCAGCTTCGCAGGATTACAGGGGAATGCTTTCTTT.

In its sample, this clone was seen a few times. The chain links TRBV14 to TRBJ1-1; 9 bases agree with TRBD1. Germline trimming cut 3 bases from V and 5 bases from J; bases unmatched to any gene: 7. CDR1 and CDR2 from the germline V gene are SGHDN and FVKESK. This CDR3 spans 15 amino acids. In nucleotides, the CDR3 is TGTGCCAGCAGCCATCTAGGACAGGGGCAAACTGAAGCTTTCTTT. It translates to CASSHLGQGQTEAFF. The variable domain in full, with the rest retrieved from reference TRBV14 and TRBJ1-1, is EAGVTQFPSHSVIEKGQTVTLRCDPISGHDNLYWYRRVMGKEIKFLLHFVKESKQDESGMPNNRFLAERTGGTYSTLKVQPAELEDSGVYFCASSHLGQGQTEAFFGQGTRLTVV.

J is TRBJ1-4 and V is TRBV3-1 (or the pseudogene TRBV3-2); D unresolved. The V end lost 5 bases, the J end lost 2 bases, and 9 bases lay between the germline ends. The CDR3 loop spans 14 amino acids. CDR1 LGHDT and CDR2 YNNKEL come from the germline V gene (reference sequence). The DNA of the CDR3 is TGTGCCAGCAGCACACGACATACTAATGAAAAACTGTTTTTT. It yields the protein CASSTRHTNEKLFF.

The chain uses TRBV7-6 and TRBJ1-1; 8 bases line up with TRBD1. V was clipped by 1 base and J by 4 bases; unmatched bases: 2. The CDR3 consists of 14 residues. Germline V gives CDR1 SGHVS, CDR2 FNYEAQ. The chain's CDR3 is CASSLVDRGTEAFF. The CDR3 coding sequence is TGTGCCAGCAGCTTAGTCGACAGGGGCACTGAAGCTTTCTTT.

Here the CDR3 reads CAWSPPGWWGYTF. CDR3 nucleotides: TGTGCCTGGAGCCCCCCGGGTTGGTGGGGCTACACCTTC. This chain uses TRBV30 with TRBJ1-2, with unresolved D. The CDR3 totals 13 residues. The germline V gene encodes CDR1 GTSNPN and CDR2 SVGIG (reference sequence). Trimming cost V 3 bases and J 8 bases, with 16 bases left between them.

The chain couples TRBV7-2 to TRBJ2-3; tentative D call: TRBD2 (6 bases). The CDR3 totals 16 residues. Trimming left V 2 bases short and J 2 bases short, with 14 bases between. The germline CDR1 and CDR2 sequences are SGHTA and FQGNSA. This CDR3 reads CASSLSPAGITDTQYF. The CDR3 DNA follows: TGTGCCAGCAGCTTATCCCCTGCGGGGATCACAGATACGCAGTATTTT.

Remarks on this clone: Additional DNA sequences in this sample encode the identical CDR3. The gene calls are TRBV5-1 and TRBJ2-7, with 14 bases lining up with TRBD2. Germline CDR1 reads SGHRS; CDR2 reads YFSETQ. This CDR3 is 18 amino acids long. The V and J ends lost 5 bases and 3 bases, in that order; junction bases with no gene match: 13. CDR3 DNA: TGCGCCAGCAGTTTAGGGACTAGCGGGAGCCGGTCTCACTACGAGCAGTACTTC. Amino acids: CASSLGTSGSRSHYEQYF.

V is TRBV19 and J is TRBJ1-1, with 10 positions matching TRBD1. Germline lookup yields CDR1 LNHDA and CDR2 SQIVND (reference sequence). After removal of 5 bases from V and 6 bases from J, the junction contained 9 bases not matched to a gene. This CDR3 region has 15 residues. CDR3 loop: CASSWTGGRSPEAFF. The CDR3 region has the DNA TGTGCCAGTAGTTGGACAGGGGGGAGAAGTCCTGAAGCTTTCTTT.

V gene TRBV5-1 combines with J gene TRBJ1-1, with D uncertain. Germline V gives CDR1 SGHRS, CDR2 YFSETQ. The CDR3 extends over 13 amino acids. Trimming removed 2 bases from V and 5 bases from J, with 10 bases in between. The CDR3 loop reads CASSFEGGTEAFF. CDR3 DNA sequence: TGCGCCAGCAGCTTCGAGGGCGGGACTGAAGCTTTCTTT. Full variable domain (remainder filled in from reference TRBV5-1 and TRBJ1-1): KAGVTQTPRYLIKTRGQQVTLSCSPISGHRSVSWYQQTPGQGLQFLFEYFSETQRNKGNFPGRFSGRQFSNSRSEMNVSTLELGDSALYLCASSFEGGTEAFFGQGTRLTVV.

V usage is TRBV9 and J usage is TRBJ2-2; perhaps TRBD2 as D (6 bases). The CDR3 is 13 residues long. V was trimmed by 4 bases and J by 6 bases, leaving 10 bases between them. CDR1 is SGDLS and CDR2 is YYNGEE in the germline V gene. The CDR3 nucleotides read TGTGCCAGCAGCCGACTAGAGTCCGGGGAGCTGTTTTTT. Its protein product is CASSRLESGELFF.

In its sample, this clone was seen once. The chain uses TRBV7-3 and TRBJ2-7; D is possibly TRBD1 (6 bases). The length of the CDR3 is 14 residues. CDR1 is SGHTA and CDR2 is FQGTGA in the germline V gene. Trimming cost V 0 bases and J 2 bases, with 8 bases left between them. The CDR3 is CASSLTGTTYEQYF. CDR3 nucleotide sequence: TGTGCCAGCAGCTTAACCGGGACAACCTACGAGCAGTACTTC.

The chain couples TRBV9 to TRBJ2-3; D may be TRBD1 (5 bases). Trimming took off 0 bases at V and 4 bases at J, with 15 bases between the two ends. Germline loops: CDR1 SGDLS, CDR2 YYNGEE. The CDR3 totals 16 residues. CDR3: CASSVDGAARADTQYF. The CDR3 bases are TGTGCCAGCAGCGTAGATGGGGCCGCACGGGCAGATACGCAGTATTTT.

This chain connects TRBV11-2 to TRBJ1-1; 7 bases agree with TRBD1. This CDR3 is 13 amino acids long. V trimming: 4 bases; J trimming: 5 bases; junction bases outside the gene matches: 4. Germline loops: CDR1 SGHAT, CDR2 FQNNGV. Here the CDR3 reads CASSWTGRTEAFF. The CDR3, as DNA: TGTGCCAGCAGCTGGACAGGAAGGACTGAAGCTTTCTTT.

The V gene is TRBV12-5, the J gene TRBJ2-1; 8 bases match TRBD2. The J segment lost 4 bases and the V segment lost 2 bases, leaving 7 bases of the junction unmatched. This CDR3 comprises 16 residues. Germline V lookup: CDR1 LGHNT, CDR2 FRNRAP. The CDR3 sequence is CASGLFGGGRYNEQFF. Written as DNA, the CDR3 is TGTGCTAGTGGTTTGTTCGGGGGGGGCCGTTACAATGAGCAGTTCTTC.

This sequence joins TRBV10-2 and TRBJ2-7; 13 positions agree with TRBD2. The CDR3 loop spans 15 amino acids. J was trimmed by 0 bases and V by 7 bases; bases with no gene match: 3. Germline V gives CDR1 WSHSY, CDR2 SAAADI. CDR3 nucleotides: TGCGCCAGCAAACTAGCGGGAGGGAGCTCCTACGAGCAGTACTTC. Encoded protein: CASKLAGGSSYEQYF.

J is TRBJ1-4 and V is TRBV5-6; D is undetermined. The CDR3 is 15 residues long. CDR1 SGHDT and CDR2 YYEEEE come from the germline V gene. The V gene lost 4 bases and the J gene lost 0 bases, with 10 bases spanning the gap. For the CDR3, the DNA is TGTGCCAGCAGCCTACAGATAGCAACTAATGAAAAACTGTTTTTT. This codes for CASSLQIATNEKLFF.

The chain joins TRBV19 to TRBJ1-1; D may be TRBD1 (5 bases). The CDR3 totals 12 residues. V was cut by 9 bases and J by 5 bases, with 13 bases left in between. Germline assignment: CDR1 LNHDA and CDR2 SQIVND (reference sequence). DNA for the CDR3: TGTGCCAGCGGACACCGAACGACTGAAGCTTTCTTT. As protein: CASGHRTTEAFF.

This chain joins TRBV2 and TRBJ1-1; D is ambiguous. The CDR3 is 15 amino acids. CDR1 is SNHLY, CDR2 FYNNEI, per germline. V lost 3 bases and J lost 10, with 21 bases in between. In DNA, the CDR3 is TGTGCCAGCAGTGATTCGAATTCTATGGGCGCGGGAGCTTTCTTT. This encodes CASSDSNSMGAGAFF.

V and J are TRBV11-2 and TRBJ2-5; a weak D match, TRBD1 (6 bases). V was shortened by 8 bases and J by 4 bases, with 11 bases between the two germline ends. The CDR3 contains 12 residues. Germline loops: CDR1 SGHAT, CDR2 FQNNGV. The CDR3 bases are TGTGCCAGCGGGGTAGGGGGAGAGACCCAGTACTTC. Its translation is CASGVGGETQYF.

The chain is built from TRBV5-1 and TRBJ1-1; the D gene is possibly TRBD1 (5 bases). The germline gives CDR1 SGHRS, CDR2 YFSETQ. Trimming left V 4 bases short and J 8 bases short, with 9 bases between. CDR3 length equals 11 residues. Written as DNA, the CDR3 is TGCGCCAGCAGCACCAACAGGGAAGCTTTCTTT. Its protein is CASSTNREAFF.

This chain links TRBV29-1 with TRBJ2-1; D possibly corresponds to TRBD2 (6 bases). The CDR3 sequence is 15 residues long. Germline V gives CDR1 SQVTM, CDR2 ANQGSEA. Trimming shortened V by 6 bases and J by 4 bases, and 19 bases separated the two germline ends. In DNA, the CDR3 is TGCAGCGTAGAAACCCTAGCGAGGCCGTACAATGAGCAGTTCTTC. Its protein is CSVETLARPYNEQFF.

The chain is built from TRBV18 and TRBJ1-4, with TRBD1 identical over 8 bases. Germline values: CDR1 KGHSH, CDR2 LQKENI. The CDR3 consists of 14 residues. V gave up 6 bases and J gave up 5 bases; unmatched junction bases: 5. CDR3 region: CASSPGTGNEKLFF. The DNA of the CDR3 is TGTGCCAGCTCCCCCGGGACAGGAAATGAAAAACTGTTTTTT.

With regard to this clone: A read error may account for a junction end that differs from germline. V usage is TRBV2 and J usage is TRBJ1-3; D gene uncertain. This CDR3 has 13 residues. Germline V gene sequence: CDR1 SNHLY, CDR2 FYNNEI. CDR3 DNA sequence: TGTGCCAGCAGTGAAGCGCTAACTATTTCTCCCTTTTTT. Encoded protein: CASSEALTISPFF.

Only a few counts were recorded for this clone. The rearrangement links TRBV29-1 to TRBJ1-1; 7 nucleotides match TRBD1. The germline CDR1 and CDR2 sequences are SQVTM and ANQGSEA. The CDR3 covers 12 residues. With V trimmed by 6 bases and J by 10 bases, 11 bases remained unmatched. CDR3 amino acids: CSVIPQGTAAFF. The DNA of the CDR3 is TGCAGCGTCATACCACAGGGGACCGCAGCTTTCTTT.

The V gene is TRBV12-3 or TRBV12-4, the J gene TRBJ2-7; D gene unclear. Trimming took off 6 bases at V and 3 bases at J, with 6 bases between the two ends. This CDR3 comprises 11 residues. The CDR3 bases are TGTGCCAGCAGACGCGACTACGAGCAGTACTTC. It specifies CASRRDYEQYF.

The chain uses TRBV7-3 and TRBJ1-1; D unresolved. The CDR3 is 13 amino acids. Trimming removed 2 bases from V and 3 bases from J, with 7 bases in between. Germline CDR1 SGHTA, CDR2 FQGTGA. This chain's CDR3 is CASSLYSDTEAFF. Here the CDR3 DNA reads TGTGCCAGCAGCTTATATTCGGACACTGAAGCTTTCTTT. Using reference TRBV7-3 and TRBJ1-1 for the parts outside the CDR3, the full variable domain is GAGVSQTPSNKVTEKGKYVELRCDPISGHTALYWYRQSLGQGPEFLIYFQGTGAADDSGLPNDRFFAVRPEGSVSTLKIQRTERGDSAVYLCASSLYSDTEAFFGQGTRLTVV.

This clone showed up just once. V usage is TRBV6-5 and J usage is TRBJ1-5; D may be TRBD1 (5 bases). The CDR3 length is 14 residues. Germline CDR1 and CDR2: MNHEY and SVGAGI. V was clipped by 6 bases and J by 6 bases, with 15 bases between them. The DNA of the CDR3 is TGTGCCAGCAGAGCTCTCGGCAGGGTTCAGCCCCAGCATTTT. Translated, it gives CASRALGRVQPQHF.

This rearrangement joins TRBV29-1 to TRBJ2-1, with 9 bases fitting TRBD2. V dropped 7 bases and J dropped 9; count of bases not matched to a gene: 4. Looked up from germline, CDR1 is SQVTM and CDR2 is ANQGSEA. This CDR3 is built from 11 residues. Here the CDR3 reads CSGGLAIEQFF. The CDR3 coding sequence is TGCAGCGGGGGACTAGCAATTGAGCAGTTCTTC.